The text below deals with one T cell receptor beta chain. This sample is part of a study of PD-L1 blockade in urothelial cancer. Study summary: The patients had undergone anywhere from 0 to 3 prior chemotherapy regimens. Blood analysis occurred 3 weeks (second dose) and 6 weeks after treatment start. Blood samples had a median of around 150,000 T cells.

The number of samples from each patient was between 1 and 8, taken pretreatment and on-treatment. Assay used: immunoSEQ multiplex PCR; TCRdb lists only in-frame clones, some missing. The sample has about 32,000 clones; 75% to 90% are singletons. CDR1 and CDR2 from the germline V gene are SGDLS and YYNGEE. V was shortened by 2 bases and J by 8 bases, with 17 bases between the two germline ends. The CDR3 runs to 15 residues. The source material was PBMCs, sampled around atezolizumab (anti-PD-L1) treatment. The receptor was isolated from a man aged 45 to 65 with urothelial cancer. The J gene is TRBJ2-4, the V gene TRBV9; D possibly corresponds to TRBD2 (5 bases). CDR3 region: CASSVLGADRDIQYF. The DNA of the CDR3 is TGTGCCAGCAGCGTTTTGGGAGCAGACCGGGACATTCAGTACTTC. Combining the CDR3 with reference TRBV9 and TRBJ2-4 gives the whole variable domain DSGVTQTPKHLITATGQRVTLRCSPRSGDLSVYWYQQSLDQGLQFLIQYYNGEERAKGNILERFSAQQFPDLHSELNLSSLELGDSALYFCASSVLGADRDIQYFGAGTRLSVL.